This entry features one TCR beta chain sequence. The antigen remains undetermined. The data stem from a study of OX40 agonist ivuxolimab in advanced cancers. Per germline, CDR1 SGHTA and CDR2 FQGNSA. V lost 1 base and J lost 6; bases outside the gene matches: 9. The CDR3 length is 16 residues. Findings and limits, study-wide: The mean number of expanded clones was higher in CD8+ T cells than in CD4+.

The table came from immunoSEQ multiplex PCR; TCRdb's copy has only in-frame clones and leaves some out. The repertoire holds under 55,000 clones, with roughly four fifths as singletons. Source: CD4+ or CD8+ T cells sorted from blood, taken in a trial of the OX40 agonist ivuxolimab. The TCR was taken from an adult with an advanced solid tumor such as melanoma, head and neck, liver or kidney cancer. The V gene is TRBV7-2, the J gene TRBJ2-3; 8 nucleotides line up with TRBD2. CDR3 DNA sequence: TGTGCCAGCAGCTTAGGGGGACTAGGACCACAGGATACGCAGTATTTT. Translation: CASSLGGLGPQDTQYF.